The 18 T cell receptor beta chains presented below share a single source sample, sequenced in a study of blood T cell repertoires in COVID-19. TCRdb keeps only in-frame clones here, not all; method: immunoSEQ multiplex PCR. The sample has around 390,000 clones, 87% seen once. Material for sequencing was PBMCs or T cells enriched from blood (not recorded which). These receptors were obtained from a woman in her forties or fifties who had recovered from COVID-19.

V usage is TRBV27 and J usage is TRBJ1-6; no definite D call. The CDR3 spans 15 residues. Germline assignment: CDR1 MNHEY and CDR2 SMNVEV (reference sequence). V lost 0 bases to trimming and J lost 0 bases, with 3 bases between them. The CDR3 spells CASSLSSSYNSPLHF. CDR3 nucleotide sequence: TGTGCCAGCAGTTTATCCTCCTCCTATAATTCACCCCTCCACTTT.

The rearrangement uses TRBV6-1 and TRBJ1-3, with 8 bases that match TRBD1. The germline V gene encodes CDR1 MNHNS and CDR2 SASEGT. There are 16 residues in the CDR3. V gave up 1 base and J gave up 6 bases; unmatched junction bases: 8. CDR3 nucleotides: TGTGCCAGCAGTGAAGGACAGGGGAGGCTACAAAACACCATATATTTT. It codes for CASSEGQGRLQNTIYF.

This clone showed up just a few times. This chain connects TRBV5-5 to TRBJ1-1; 10 nucleotides line up with TRBD1. The ends lost 2 bases at V and 2 bases at J; junction bases unmatched: 6. The CDR3 is made up of 16 amino acids. Germline CDR1 reads SGHKS; CDR2 reads YYEKEE (reference sequence). In DNA, the CDR3 is TGTGCCAGCAGCTTACTACGACAGGGGGCAAACACTGAAGCTTTCTTT. Amino acids: CASSLLRQGANTEAFF.

The rearrangement joins TRBV23-1 to TRBJ2-5; 7 bases match TRBD2. TRBV23-1 is designated an ORF whose function remains uncertain. The CDR3 extends over 14 amino acids. Losses at the gene ends were 3 bases for V and 1 base for J; bases not matched to a gene: 2. The chain's CDR3 is CASSQGGGQETQYF. CDR3 DNA: TGCGCCAGCAGTCAGGGCGGGGGCCAAGAGACCCAGTACTTC.

This clone was recorded only once. This sequence joins TRBV4-2 and TRBJ2-1; TRBD2 is a possible D gene (5 bases). V lost 1 base and J lost 10, with 8 bases in between. CDR3 length equals 12 residues. Germline V gene sequence: CDR1 LGHNA, CDR2 YNFKEQ. In nucleotides, the CDR3 is TGTGCCAGCAGCCAAGGCTCGGGGGAGCAGTTCTTC. Its protein is CASSQGSGEQFF.

This clone appeared once. DNA for the CDR3: TGCAGGGCACAGGGGGGGGGTGAAGCTTTCTTT. Protein product: CRAQGGGEAFF. V usage is TRBV20-1 and J usage is TRBJ1-1; TRBD1 aligns across 8 bases. The CDR3 loop spans 11 amino acids. Germline-derived CDR1 and CDR2 are DFQATT and SNEGSKA (reference sequence).

The V call is TRBV1, the J call TRBJ2-7; the table's D call TRBD2 went unverified against the DNA. TRBV1 is a documented pseudogene. This CDR3 contains 18 residues. The CDR3 spells CTSSQSLLAGGRAYEQYF. The CDR3 DNA sequence: TGCACCAGCAGCCAATCGCTACTAGCGGGGGGGCGAGCCTACGAGCAGTACTTC.

This clone has a single count. The CDR3 is CASSLEVGAKGYTF. DNA of the CDR3: TGCGCCAGCAGCTTGGAGGTGGGCGCGAAGGGCTACACCTTC. The chain is built from TRBV5-1 and TRBJ1-2, with unresolved D. This CDR3 is built from 14 residues. The germline V gene encodes CDR1 SGHRS and CDR2 YFSETQ. The germline V and J ends were trimmed by 0 bases and 8 bases, with 14 bases remaining between them.

This sequence joins TRBV5-1 and TRBJ1-4; D might be TRBD1 (5 bases). This CDR3 comprises 17 residues. V was cut by 5 bases and J by 4 bases, with 21 bases left in between. Germline-derived CDR1 and CDR2 are SGHRS and YFSETQ. This CDR3 reads CASRGQGGTWSNEKLFF. CDR3 in DNA: TGCGCCAGCAGAGGGCAGGGAGGGACGTGGAGTAATGAAAAACTGTTTTTT.

The J gene is TRBJ1-6, the V gene TRBV18; D is uncertain. The CDR3 totals 17 residues. Deletions cut 4 bases from V and 0 bases from J, with 13 bases between. CDR1 KGHSH and CDR2 LQKENI come from the germline V gene. CDR3 nucleotides: TGTGCCAGCTCACTGGCCAACATTCGCTCCTATAATTCACCCCTCCACTTT. Amino acid sequence: CASSLANIRSYNSPLHF.

Only a few counts were recorded for this clone. The CDR3 coding sequence is TGTGCCAGCAGTTTCGTGCAGAGGGCCTCTGGAAACACCATATATTTT. This sequence encodes CASSFVQRASGNTIYF. V usage is TRBV28 and J usage is TRBJ1-3; D call uncertain. Per germline, CDR1 MDHEN and CDR2 SYDVKM. V dropped 3 bases and J dropped 0 bases, with 12 bases sitting between them. The CDR3 has 16 amino acids. The full variable domain, with the rest looked up from reference TRBV28 and TRBJ1-3, is DVKVTQSSRYLVKRTGEKVFLECVQDMDHENMFWYRQDPGLGLRLIYFSYDVKMKEKGDIPEGYSVSREKKERFSLILESASTNQTSMYLCASSFVQRASGNTIYFGEGSWLTVV.

The gene calls are TRBV7-4 and TRBJ1-5, with 8 positions matching TRBD1. The CDR3 is 18 residues long. V shed 4 bases and J 3 bases; nucleotides not matched to a gene: 14. Germline values: CDR1 SGHVT, CDR2 SQSDAQ. Here the CDR3 DNA reads TGTGCCAGCAGCTCAGAACCCCGGGACAGGACACTCAATCAGCCCCAGCATTTT. This translates into CASSSEPRDRTLNQPQHF.

The chain couples TRBV9 to TRBJ2-1; 9 bases are shared with TRBD2. V lost 4 bases, J lost 1 base, and 3 bases stayed unmatched. CDR3 length equals 15 residues. CDR1 and CDR2 (germline): SGDLS, YYNGEE. DNA of the CDR3: TGTGCCAGCAGCCCCAGCGGGGGGTCCTACAATGAGCAGTTCTTC. It translates to CASSPSGGSYNEQFF.

The V and J genes are TRBV7-3 and TRBJ2-3; the match to TRBD1 covers 8 bases. The CDR3 is 14 amino acids. Trimming removed 5 bases from V and 1 base from J; junction bases left unmatched: 2. Germline assignment: CDR1 SGHTA and CDR2 FQGTGA. The CDR3 here is CASSPQGGTDTQYF. CDR3 coding DNA: TGTGCCAGCAGCCCACAGGGGGGCACAGATACGCAGTATTTT. The full variable domain, completed using reference TRBV7-3 and TRBJ2-3, is GAGVSQTPSNKVTEKGKYVELRCDPISGHTALYWYRQSLGQGPEFLIYFQGTGAADDSGLPNDRFFAVRPEGSVSTLKIQRTERGDSAVYLCASSPQGGTDTQYFGPGTRLTVL.

This clone came up many times. The chain couples TRBV5-1 to TRBJ1-2; D perhaps matches TRBD1 (6 bases). V dropped 4 bases and J dropped 4 bases, with 17 bases sitting between them. From germline, CDR1 is SGHRS and CDR2 YFSETQ. CDR3 size: 15 residues. CDR3 sequence (DNA): TGCGCCAGCAGCCTGGGAGGACAGCATCTCTATGGCTACACCTTC. Translation gives CASSLGGQHLYGYTF. Drawing the rest from reference TRBV5-1 and TRBJ1-2, the complete variable domain is KAGVTQTPRYLIKTRGQQVTLSCSPISGHRSVSWYQQTPGQGLQFLFEYFSETQRNKGNFPGRFSGRQFSNSRSEMNVSTLELGDSALYLCASSLGGQHLYGYTFGSGTRLTVV.

This clone was seen a handful of times. The same CDR3 also results from other DNA sequences found in this sample. The gene calls are TRBV28 and TRBJ1-1; D not resolved. V was pared by 6 bases and J by 0 bases, with 8 bases between. The CDR3 extends over 13 amino acids. The germline V gene encodes CDR1 MDHEN and CDR2 SYDVKM. The CDR3 sequence: CASSFNMNTEAFF. The CDR3 coding sequence is TGTGCCAGCAGCTTTAATATGAACACTGAAGCTTTCTTT.

V usage is TRBV9 and J usage is TRBJ1-6; D might be TRBD1 (6 bases). Per the germline V gene, CDR1 is SGDLS and CDR2 is YYNGEE. The CDR3 sequence is 14 residues long. The ends were cut back, 5 bases at V and 8 bases at J, with 14 bases in the middle. CDR3 protein: CASSGQNPYSPLHF. Written as DNA, the CDR3 is TGTGCCAGCAGTGGACAGAACCCATATTCACCCCTCCACTTT. Full variable domain (remainder filled in from reference TRBV9 and TRBJ1-6): DSGVTQTPKHLITATGQRVTLRCSPRSGDLSVYWYQQSLDQGLQFLIQYYNGEERAKGNILERFSAQQFPDLHSELNLSSLELGDSALYFCASSGQNPYSPLHFGNGTRLTVT.

This chain joins TRBV9 and TRBJ1-2, with 9 bases fitting TRBD1. V lost 1 base to trimming and J lost 4 bases; unmatched junction nucleotides: 5. The CDR3 has 15 residues. Germline lookup yields CDR1 SGDLS and CDR2 YYNGEE. CDR3 bases: TGTGCCAGCAGCGTATCGACAGGGGGTTCCTATGGCTACACCTTC. It is translated as CASSVSTGGSYGYTF.